The present TCR beta chain was sequenced within a study of blood T cell repertoires in COVID-19. Study-wide background: Samples taken during acute and convalescent COVID-19 were collected in the United States, Italy and Spain. The cDNA or gDNA used as material had been derived from T cells, B-cell-depleted T cells, or PBMCs.

Clones were read by immunoSEQ multiplex PCR, and TCRdb kept only the in-frame ones, dropping some. The table lists about 270,000 clones, approximately 90% of them singletons. The V and J ends lost 4 bases and 7 bases, in that order; junction bases with no gene match: 16. CDR3 length: 19 residues. Looked up from germline, CDR1 is SGHRS and CDR2 is YFSETQ. Cohorts were based on clinical histories the participants reported. This sequence originates from a woman in her twenties or thirties with acute COVID-19. Sequencing was performed on PBMCs or T cells enriched from blood (not recorded which). The gene calls are TRBV5-1 and TRBJ2-2, with 13 positions matching TRBD2. DNA of the CDR3: TGCGCCAGCAGCACCCTAAAACCACTAGCGGGAGGGCCTGGCGGGGAGCTGTTTTTT. This gives the protein CASSTLKPLAGGPGGELFF.